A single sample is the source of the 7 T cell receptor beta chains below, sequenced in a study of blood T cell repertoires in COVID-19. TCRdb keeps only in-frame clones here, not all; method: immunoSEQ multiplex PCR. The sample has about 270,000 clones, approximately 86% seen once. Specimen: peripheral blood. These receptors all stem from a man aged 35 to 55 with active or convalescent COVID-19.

The CDR3, as DNA: TGTGCCAGCAGTAGCGGGAGGAGTAGCTACGAGCAGTACTTC. Its protein product is CASSSGRSSYEQYF. The chain combines TRBV7-3 with TRBJ2-7, with 10 bases that match TRBD2. Germline lookup yields CDR1 SGHTA and CDR2 FQGTGA. After removal of 6 bases from V and 3 bases from J, the junction contained 5 bases not matched to a gene. The CDR3 runs 14 residues.

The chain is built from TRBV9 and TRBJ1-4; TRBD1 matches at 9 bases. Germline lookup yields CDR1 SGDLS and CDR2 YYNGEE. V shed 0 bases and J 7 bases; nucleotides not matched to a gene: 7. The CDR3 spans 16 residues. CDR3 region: CASSVGPQGAGEKLFF. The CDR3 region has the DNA TGTGCCAGCAGCGTAGGCCCACAGGGGGCGGGTGAAAAACTGTTTTTT.

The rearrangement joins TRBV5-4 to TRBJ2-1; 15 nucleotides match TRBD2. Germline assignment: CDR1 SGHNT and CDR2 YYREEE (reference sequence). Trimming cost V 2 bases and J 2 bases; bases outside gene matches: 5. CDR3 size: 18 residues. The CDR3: CASSFGTSGRSAYNEQFF. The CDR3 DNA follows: TGTGCCAGCAGCTTTGGGACTAGCGGGAGGTCGGCCTACAATGAGCAGTTCTTC.

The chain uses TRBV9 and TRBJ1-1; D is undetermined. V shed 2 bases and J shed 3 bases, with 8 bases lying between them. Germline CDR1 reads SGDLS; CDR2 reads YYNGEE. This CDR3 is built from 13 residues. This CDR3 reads CASSVSTDTEAFF. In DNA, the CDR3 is TGTGCCAGCAGCGTTAGTACGGACACTGAAGCTTTCTTT.

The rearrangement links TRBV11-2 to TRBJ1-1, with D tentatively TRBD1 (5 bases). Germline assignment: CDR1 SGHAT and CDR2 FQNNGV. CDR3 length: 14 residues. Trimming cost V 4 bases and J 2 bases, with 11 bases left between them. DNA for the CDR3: TGTGCCAGCAGCTCCCAGGGATACAACACTGAAGCTTTCTTT. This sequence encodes CASSSQGYNTEAFF.

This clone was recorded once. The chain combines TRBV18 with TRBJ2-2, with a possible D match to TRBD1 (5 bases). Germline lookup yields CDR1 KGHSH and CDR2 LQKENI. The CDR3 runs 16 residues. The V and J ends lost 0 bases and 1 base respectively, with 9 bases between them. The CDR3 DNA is TGTGCCAGCTCACCACCGGGCAGGGTGAACACCGGGGAGCTGTTTTTT. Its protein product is CASSPPGRVNTGELFF.

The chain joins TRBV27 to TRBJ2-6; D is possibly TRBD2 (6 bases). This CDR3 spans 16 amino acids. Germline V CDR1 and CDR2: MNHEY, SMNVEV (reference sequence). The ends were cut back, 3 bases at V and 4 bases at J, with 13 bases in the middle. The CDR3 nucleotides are TGTGCCAGCAGTTTCCGGAGGGGAACCGGGGCCAACGTCCTGACTTTC. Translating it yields CASSFRRGTGANVLTF. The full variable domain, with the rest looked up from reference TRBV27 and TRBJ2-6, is EAQVTQNPRYLITVTGKKLTVTCSQNMNHEYMSWYRQDPGLGLRQIYYSMNVEVTDKGDVPEGYKVSRKEKRNFPLILESPSPNQTSLYFCASSFRRGTGANVLTFGAGSRLTVL.